This TCR beta chain was obtained from a study of blood T cells in healthy people across ages. The overall study: Roughly one uniquely barcoded beta molecule per two T cells was captured. Study-wide results and caveats: Strong correlation existed between TCR beta diversity and naive T cell percentage.

Alongside a J-beta primer mix, a sample-barcoded 5' primer served in a second PCR lasting about 6 to 11 cycles. Each CDR3 protein is one row after TCRdb ran MiXCR on the 5' RACE reads. The table lists 1.5 million to 2 million distinct CDR3 sequences, approximately 28% of them singletons, with around 7.7% in the top ten. This clonotype occurred a few times. Its target is unknown. Healthy individuals of Caucasian origin from Russia, aged 6 to 90, served as donors. The CDR3 extends over 15 amino acids. V lost 5 bases and J lost 1, with 14 bases in between. Per the germline V gene, CDR1 is DFQATT and CDR2 is SNEGSKA (reference sequence).

The gene calls are TRBV20-1 and TRBJ1-4; TRBD1 might be the D (6 bases). The sequence was obtained from a woman in her twenties or thirties in good health. Material for sequencing was blood. This CDR3 reads CSARGGWVTNEKLFF. The CDR3 region has the DNA TGCAGTGCTCGGGGGGGCTGGGTAACTAATGAAAAACTGTTTTTT.